This TCR beta chain was sequenced in a study of molecular identifiers for immune sequencing clone quantification. For bulk TCR libraries, previously described methods and listed TCR primers were used. TCRdb re-analysed the PCR reads in MiXCR, keeping a single row per CDR3 protein. The sample lists approximately 100,000 distinct CDR3 sequences; 36% were seen once. V was trimmed by 5 bases and J by 6 bases, leaving 14 bases between them. Germline V gene sequence: CDR1 MDHEN, CDR2 SYDVKM. The CDR3 is made up of 14 amino acids. As CD8+CD4-CCR7+CD45RA+ cells, naive CD8 T cells were sorted. This clonotype originated in a human donor in good health. Some libraries in this study had Jurkat cell RNA spiked in. This rearrangement joins TRBV28 to TRBJ1-5; the D gene is possibly TRBD1 (6 bases). Sequencing used naive CD8+ T cells from blood, with Jurkat cell RNA spiked in. Subset noted: FACS-sorted CD8+CD4-CCR7+CD45RA+ naive T cells. The CDR3 sequence is CASSAGAGTQPQHF. The CDR3 DNA is TGTGCCAGCAGTGCAGGGGCGGGGACTCAGCCCCAGCATTTT.